This TCR beta chain stems from a study of identical twins. V dropped 3 bases and J dropped 6 bases, with 6 bases sitting between them. The CDR3 loop spans 12 amino acids. Per germline, CDR1 SGDLS and CDR2 YYNGEE. Regarding this clonotype: Its matching antigen is unknown.

Study outcomes and limitations: Insertions ran lower in abundant cord blood beta clonotypes, though not in memory repertoires.

TCRdb fed the 5' RACE reads into MiXCR, producing one record per CDR3 protein. Among hundreds of thousands of distinct CDR3 sequences listed, about 20% were seen once. These data are also associated with another study on T cells expressing NK-cell markers. That work contributes: As a fraction of CD8+ T cells, dominant NKG2C+ clonotypes reached about 1.0-7.0% in 5 or 6 donors.

The sequencing input was PBMCs. The receptor's source is a woman in her late teens or twenties in good health. V is TRBV9 and J is TRBJ1-4; D might be TRBD1 (5 bases). The CDR3 nucleotides are TGTGCCAGCAGCGGGGGGGATGAAAAACTGTTTTTT. It is translated as CASSGGDEKLFF.